This T cell receptor beta chain was retrieved from a study of CD8 T cells in Susac syndrome. Study at large: At blood draw, Susac syndrome patients were therapy-naive, on corticosteroids, or on intravenous immunoglobulin alone.

Fulfillment of recently defined diagnostic criteria for definite or probable disease was shown by the patients with Susac syndrome. The CDR3 runs 15 residues. CDR1 and CDR2 from the germline V gene are SEHNR and FQNEAQ (reference sequence). V lost 5 bases and J 0 bases, leaving 11 bases between the germline ends. This clonotype has a single count. Reverse transcription of about 0.45 to 1 ug RNA was performed with random hexamers. TCRdb recomputed calls from the immunoSEQ multiplex PCR reads with MiXCR, one row per CDR3 protein. This repertoire shows about 240,000 distinct CDR3 sequences, approximately 95% found once; its top ten account for 0.1%.

The origin of this receptor is a human donor with Susac syndrome. V and J are TRBV7-9 and TRBJ2-1; a weak D match, TRBD2 (6 bases). Material: CD4+ T cells from PBMCs. CDR3 DNA: TGTGCCAGCAGCACCGTCGGGGGCTCCTACAATGAGCAGTTCTTC. Amino acids: CASSTVGGSYNEQFF.